These 32 T cell receptor beta chains came from one sample sequenced in a study of blood T cell repertoires in COVID-19. Using immunoSEQ multiplex PCR, the repertoire was profiled, and TCRdb retains in-frame clones only, with some absent. The table has 150,000 to 200,000 clones, approximately 80% seen once; the top ten hold roughly 17%. Sequencing was done on a sample of PBMCs or T cells enriched from blood (not recorded which). These receptors all come from a woman aged 50 to 60 who had recovered from COVID-19.

The genes are TRBV4-3 and TRBJ2-2, with a weak D call TRBD2 (6 bases). Looked up from germline, CDR1 is LGHNA and CDR2 is YSLEER. Between the trimmed V and J ends, which lost 0 bases and 6 bases, there was a span of 8 bases. The CDR3 has 14 residues. DNA for the CDR3: TGCGCCAGCAGCCAAGATAGGAGGGCCGGGGAGCTGTTTTTT. This sequence encodes CASSQDRRAGELFF.

The chain carries TRBV28 and TRBJ2-7, with D unclear. From germline, CDR1 is MDHEN and CDR2 SYDVKM. The CDR3 extends over 13 amino acids. Trimming removed 2 bases at V and 2 bases at J, with 7 bases between. Here the CDR3 reads CASSLELAYEQYF. The CDR3 nucleotides read TGTGCCAGCAGTTTAGAACTTGCCTACGAGCAGTACTTC.

The chain links TRBV5-1 to TRBJ2-3; tentatively, D is TRBD2 (5 bases). The V end was cut by 0 bases, the J end by 6 bases, with 14 bases between. Germline lookup yields CDR1 SGHRS and CDR2 YFSETQ. CDR3 length equals 15 residues. This CDR3 is CASSLGTREGDTQYF. The CDR3 region has the DNA TGCGCCAGCAGCTTGGGGACTCGCGAAGGGGATACGCAGTATTTT.

The chain links TRBV18 to TRBJ2-1; maybe TRBD2 (6 bases). V dropped 4 bases and J dropped 4 bases, with 14 bases sitting between them. Germline loops: CDR1 KGHSH, CDR2 LQKENI. The CDR3 has 15 amino acids. Here the CDR3 reads CASSRGSGKYNEQFF. The CDR3 region has the DNA TGTGCCAGCTCACGGGGTAGCGGCAAGTACAATGAGCAGTTCTTC. The full variable domain, in which reference TRBV18 and TRBJ2-1 provide the parts outside the CDR3, is NAGVMQNPRHLVRRRGQEARLRCSPMKGHSHVYWYRQLPEEGLKFMVYLQKENIIDESGMPKERFSAEFPKEGPSILRIQQVVRGDSAAYFCASSRGSGKYNEQFFGPGTRLTVL.

Details on this clone: The junction departs from germline at one end; a sequencing error may be responsible. The chain couples TRBV29-1 to TRBJ1-1, with D perhaps TRBD1 (6 bases). Germline V gives CDR1 SQVTM, CDR2 ANQGSEA. CDR3 size: 11 residues. The CDR3 spells CSVGGYDRLAF. The CDR3 DNA reads as TGCAGCGTTGGGGGGTATGACAGGTTGGCTTTT.

This chain connects TRBV2 to TRBJ1-4; the D is unclear. V gave up 4 bases and J gave up 3 bases, with 12 bases separating them. The CDR3 is 15 amino acids. Germline loops: CDR1 SNHLY, CDR2 FYNNEI. CDR3 residues: CASSARNEANEKLFF. Written as DNA, the CDR3 is TGTGCCAGCAGTGCCAGGAATGAAGCTAATGAAAAACTGTTTTTT.

This clone was observed a few times. The chain recombines TRBV5-1 with TRBJ1-1, with D unclear. The V gene's germline CDR1 is SGHRS and CDR2 YFSETQ. V lost 0 bases to trimming and J lost 1 base, with 7 bases between them. The CDR3 is 14 amino acids. CDR3 residues: CASSLDWRNTEAFF. As DNA, the CDR3 is TGCGCCAGCAGCTTGGATTGGAGGAACACTGAAGCTTTCTTT.

This clone was seen a handful of times. CDR3 DNA: TGTGCCAGCAGCTCTTATCCTGGGGCCAACGTCCTGACTTTC. This translates into CASSSYPGANVLTF. The gene calls are TRBV5-8 and TRBJ2-6; D is ambiguous. The V gene's germline CDR1 is SGHTS and CDR2 YDEGEE. The CDR3 has 14 amino acids. V lost 3 bases and J 2 bases, leaving 6 bases between the germline ends. Filled out from reference TRBV5-8 and TRBJ2-6, the complete variable domain reads EAGVTQSPTHLIKTRGQQATLRCSPISGHTSVYWYQQALGLGLQFLLWYDEGEERNRGNFPPRFSGRQFPNYSSELNVNALELEDSALYLCASSSYPGANVLTFGAGSRLTVL.

V gene TRBV7-2 combines with J gene TRBJ2-3, with TRBD2 identical over 13 bases. Germline CDR1 reads SGHTA; CDR2 reads FQGNSA. V dropped 1 base and J dropped 5; count of bases not matched to a gene: 6. CDR3 size: 17 residues. The CDR3: CASSLVLAGGPGDTQYF. CDR3 DNA sequence: TGTGCCAGCAGCTTAGTACTAGCGGGAGGGCCGGGAGATACGCAGTATTTT.

The chain is built from TRBV6-5 and TRBJ1-3; TRBD1 matches 7 bases. Looked up from germline, CDR1 is MNHEY and CDR2 is SVGAGI. V dropped 6 bases and J dropped 2; count of bases not matched to a gene: 4. The CDR3 loop spans 14 amino acids. The CDR3 nucleotides read TGTGCCAGCAGCTACAGGGGAACTGGAAACACCATATATTTT. Its translation: CASSYRGTGNTIYF.

This chain connects TRBV28 to TRBJ1-5; 7 nucleotides agree with TRBD1. This CDR3 spans 15 amino acids. V lost 2 bases and J lost 3; bases outside the gene matches: 4. Germline V CDR1 and CDR2: MDHEN, SYDVKM. The CDR3 DNA follows: TGTGCCAGCAGTTTACCAGGGACAGCCAATCAGCCCCAGCATTTT. It yields the protein CASSLPGTANQPQHF.

The chain combines TRBV28 with TRBJ2-1; maybe TRBD2 (6 bases). The V and J ends lost 9 bases and 11 bases respectively, with 23 bases between them. Germline CDR1 and CDR2: MDHEN and SYDVKM. This CDR3 has 14 amino acids. CDR3 amino acids: CASPPGLTIDQQFF. As DNA, the CDR3 is TGTGCCAGTCCCCCGGGACTGACTATAGACCAGCAGTTCTTC.

Comments on this clone: The junction departs from the called germline gene at one end, perhaps through a read error. The chain uses TRBV6-5 and TRBJ2-1, with D maybe TRBD2 (6 bases). CDR1 and CDR2 (germline): MNHEY, SVGAGI. This CDR3 region has 15 residues. The CDR3 here is CASSNSVGSYNEQFF. CDR3 bases: TGTGCCAGCAGTAACTCGGTCGGGAGCTACAATGAGCAGTTCTTC.

This chain joins TRBV19 and TRBJ1-1; maybe TRBD1 (6 bases). Trimming shortened V by 5 bases and J by 6 bases, and 16 bases separated the two germline ends. The CDR3 extends over 14 amino acids. Germline CDR1 reads LNHDA; CDR2 reads SQIVND (reference sequence). CDR3 nucleotide sequence: TGTGCCAGTAGTCTCCCGCAGGGGAATGCTGAAGCTTTCTTT. It specifies CASSLPQGNAEAFF. The variable domain in full, completed from reference TRBV19 and TRBJ1-1, reads DGGITQSPKYLFRKEGQNVTLSCEQNLNHDAMYWYRQDPGQGLRLIYYSQIVNDFQKGDIAEGYSVSREKKESFPLTVTSAQKNPTAFYLCASSLPQGNAEAFFGQGTRLTVV.

The chain combines TRBV27 with TRBJ1-5, with a possible D match to TRBD1 (6 bases). The CDR3 loop spans 13 amino acids. Germline assignment: CDR1 MNHEY and CDR2 SMNVEV (reference sequence). V dropped 8 bases and J dropped 6 bases, with 14 bases sitting between them. The CDR3: CASGLQGSQPQHF. The CDR3, as DNA: TGTGCCAGCGGATTACAGGGTTCTCAGCCCCAGCATTTT.

This clone came up many times. This sequence joins TRBV5-4 and TRBJ2-7; 8 positions agree with TRBD2. The CDR3 has 14 residues. Trimming cost V 4 bases and J 6 bases; bases outside gene matches: 9. Germline CDR1 SGHNT, CDR2 YYREEE (reference sequence). The CDR3 DNA sequence: TGTGCCAGCAGCCCAACAGTGGCGGGGGGCGAGCAGTACTTC. Amino acids: CASSPTVAGGEQYF.

The chain uses TRBV5-4 and TRBJ2-1, with D possibly TRBD2 on 7 matching bases. Trimming took 5 bases from V and 4 from J, leaving 22 bases between them. CDR3 size: 17 residues. Germline-derived CDR1 and CDR2 are SGHNT and YYREEE (reference sequence). The CDR3 nucleotides read TGTGCCAGCAGTCATAGGGGGGGCGAGGGCCGGTACAATGAGCAGTTCTTC. It specifies CASSHRGGEGRYNEQFF.

The V gene is TRBV7-3, the J gene TRBJ2-2, with 16 bases lining up with TRBD2. The germline V gene encodes CDR1 SGHTA and CDR2 FQGTGA. CDR3 size: 18 residues. After removal of 5 bases from V and 2 bases from J, the junction contained 5 bases not matched to a gene. CDR3 sequence (DNA): TGTGCCAGCAGCGGGACTAGCGGGAGGGCCGGCAACACCGGGGAGCTGTTTTTT. This codes for CASSGTSGRAGNTGELFF.

The V and J genes are TRBV5-1 and TRBJ2-2; D unresolved. CDR3 length: 16 amino acids. Trimming took off 0 bases at V and 0 bases at J, with 9 bases between the two ends. Germline lookup yields CDR1 SGHRS and CDR2 YFSETQ. CDR3 region: CASSLGGTSNTGELFF. As DNA, the CDR3 is TGCGCCAGCAGCTTGGGCGGCACTTCGAACACCGGGGAGCTGTTTTTT.

V usage is TRBV12-3 or TRBV12-4 and J usage is TRBJ2-7, with D possibly TRBD2 on 6 matching bases. This CDR3 spans 13 amino acids. Trimming left V 3 bases short and J 4 bases short, with 10 bases between. The CDR3 DNA reads as TGTGCCAGCAGTTTTGCAGGAGGGTACGAGCAGTACTTC. Amino acid sequence: CASSFAGGYEQYF.

This CDR3 is CASIEQGTDYSPLHF. CDR3 sequence (DNA): TGTGCCAGCATCGAGCAAGGGACAGACTATTCACCCCTCCACTTT. The chain is built from TRBV2 and TRBJ1-6; TRBD1 aligns across 7 bases. CDR1 is SNHLY, CDR2 FYNNEI, per germline. With V trimmed by 7 bases and J by 8 bases, 11 bases remained unmatched. The CDR3 sequence is 15 residues long.

This clone has only one observation. V is TRBV7-2 and J is TRBJ2-2; D is unresolved. Looked up from germline, CDR1 is SGHTA and CDR2 is FQGNSA. The CDR3 covers 17 residues. Trimming removed 1 base at V and 3 bases at J, with 15 bases between. The CDR3 spells CASSLVGVSRDTGELFF. Written as DNA, the CDR3 is TGTGCCAGCAGCTTAGTTGGTGTGAGTAGAGACACCGGGGAGCTGTTTTTT.

There are many counts of this clone. The chain carries TRBV7-9 and TRBJ2-7; 7 positions match TRBD1. V trimming: 5 bases; J trimming: 2 bases; junction bases outside the gene matches: 6. CDR3 length equals 14 residues. The germline CDR1 and CDR2 sequences are SEHNR and FQNEAQ (reference sequence). CDR3 residues: CASSIPQGPYEQYF. The CDR3 nucleotides are TGTGCCAGCAGCATCCCACAGGGGCCCTACGAGCAGTACTTC.

A few counts support this clone. DNA of the CDR3: TGTGCCAGTAGTATAACAGGGAACAATTCACCCCTCCACTTT. The encoded protein is CASSITGNNSPLHF. This rearrangement joins TRBV19 to TRBJ1-6; D is possibly TRBD1 (6 bases). CDR1 and CDR2 from the germline V gene are LNHDA and SQIVND (reference sequence). Trimming took 2 bases from V and 7 from J, leaving 9 bases between them. The CDR3 spans 14 residues.

The rearrangement links TRBV7-9 to TRBJ1-1; D is possibly TRBD1 (6 bases). Germline CDR1 is SEHNR and CDR2 is FQNEAQ (reference sequence). CDR3 length equals 14 residues. V lost 4 bases, J lost 1 base, and 10 bases lay in between. CDR3 sequence (DNA): TGTGCCAGCAGCTCGGGACACCAGAACACTGAAGCTTTCTTT. Translating it yields CASSSGHQNTEAFF.

This clone was seen a handful of times. This chain joins TRBV28 and TRBJ1-2; 7 positions match TRBD1. J was trimmed by 2 bases and V by 7 bases; bases with no gene match: 7. The CDR3 loop spans 14 amino acids. CDR1 is MDHEN and CDR2 is SYDVKM in the germline V gene. CDR3 DNA sequence: TGTGCCAGCATTGGATCACAGGGGAACTATGGCTACACCTTC. It yields the protein CASIGSQGNYGYTF.

Note on this clone: Other nucleotide sequences from this sample produce the same CDR3. The chain has TRBV28 and TRBJ1-2; unclear D gene. Germline loops: CDR1 MDHEN, CDR2 SYDVKM. Trimming left V 6 bases short and J 8 bases short, with 13 bases between. The CDR3 runs to 12 residues. CDR3 DNA: TGTGCCAGCAGCCTCCCGGGTAACGGCTACACCTTC. It translates to CASSLPGNGYTF.

V and J are TRBV24-1 and TRBJ2-1; D perhaps matches TRBD2 (5 bases). The CDR3 has 15 residues. Germline V gene sequence: CDR1 KGHDR, CDR2 SFDVKD. The V and J ends lost 5 bases and 2 bases respectively, with 12 bases between them. The CDR3 nucleotides read TGTGCCACCAGTGCCCGGGATCGGACCTACAATGAGCAGTTCTTC. Protein sequence: CATSARDRTYNEQFF.

The V and J genes are TRBV7-9 and TRBJ1-2; 7 bases align to TRBD1. With 2 bases clipped from V and 8 bases from J, the junction kept 5 bases outside the gene matches. Per the germline V gene, CDR1 is SEHNR and CDR2 is FQNEAQ (reference sequence). The CDR3 length is 13 residues. The CDR3 here is CASSLWGTDGYTF. CDR3 in DNA: TGTGCCAGCAGCTTATGGGGGACAGACGGCTACACCTTC.

The chain has TRBV6-5 and TRBJ1-5, with 7 bases aligning to TRBD1. This CDR3 is 15 amino acids long. Trimming cost V 10 bases and J 7 bases; bases outside gene matches: 16. CDR1 MNHEY and CDR2 SVGAGI come from the germline V gene. CDR3 coding DNA: TGTGCCACCTCATTCTCGACAGGGTTCGTCCAGCCCCAGCATTTT. Translating gives CATSFSTGFVQPQHF.

The CDR3 region is CASSFRRGESEQFF. The CDR3 DNA sequence: TGTGCCAGCAGCTTCCGGCGGGGAGAGTCTGAGCAGTTCTTC. V gene TRBV11-2 combines with J gene TRBJ2-1; D might be TRBD2 (6 bases). CDR3 size: 14 residues. Trimming left V 3 bases short and J 9 bases short, with 15 bases between. CDR1 SGHAT and CDR2 FQNNGV come from the germline V gene.

This chain uses TRBV4-3 with TRBJ2-3, with D unclear. V was clipped by 0 bases and J by 3 bases, with 13 bases between them. The CDR3 sequence is 16 residues long. CDR1 and CDR2 (germline): LGHNA, YSLEER. The CDR3 protein is CASSQDRYPSTDTQYF. CDR3 sequence (DNA): TGCGCCAGCAGCCAAGATCGGTACCCGAGTACAGATACGCAGTATTTT.